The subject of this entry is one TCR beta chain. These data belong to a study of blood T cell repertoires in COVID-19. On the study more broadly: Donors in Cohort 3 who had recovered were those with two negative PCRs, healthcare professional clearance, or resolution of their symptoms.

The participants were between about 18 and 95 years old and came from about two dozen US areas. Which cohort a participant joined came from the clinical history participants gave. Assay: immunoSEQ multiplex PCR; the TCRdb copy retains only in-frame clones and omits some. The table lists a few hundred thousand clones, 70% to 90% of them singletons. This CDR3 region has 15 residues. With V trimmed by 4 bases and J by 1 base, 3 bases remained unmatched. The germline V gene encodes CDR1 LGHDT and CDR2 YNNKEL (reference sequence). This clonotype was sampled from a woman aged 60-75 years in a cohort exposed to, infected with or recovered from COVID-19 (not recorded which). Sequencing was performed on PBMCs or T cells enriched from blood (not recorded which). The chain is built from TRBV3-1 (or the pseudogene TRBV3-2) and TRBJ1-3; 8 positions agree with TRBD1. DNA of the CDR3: TGTGCCAGCAGCCTCCGGACAGGGTCTGGAAACACCATATATTTT. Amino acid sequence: CASSLRTGSGNTIYF.